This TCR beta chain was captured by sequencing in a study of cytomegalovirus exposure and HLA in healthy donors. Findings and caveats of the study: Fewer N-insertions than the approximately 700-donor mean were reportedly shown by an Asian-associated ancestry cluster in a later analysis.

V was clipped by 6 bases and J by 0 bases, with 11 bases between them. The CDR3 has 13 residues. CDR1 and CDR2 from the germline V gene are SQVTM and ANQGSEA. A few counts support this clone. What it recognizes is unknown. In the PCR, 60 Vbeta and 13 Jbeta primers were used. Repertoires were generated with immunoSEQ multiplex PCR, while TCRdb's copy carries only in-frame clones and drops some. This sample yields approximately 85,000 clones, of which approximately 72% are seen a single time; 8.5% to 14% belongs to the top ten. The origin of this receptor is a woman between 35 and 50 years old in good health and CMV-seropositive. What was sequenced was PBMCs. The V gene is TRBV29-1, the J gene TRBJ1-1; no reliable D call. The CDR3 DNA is TGCAGCGTGTGCCAGGCCCTGAACACTGAAGCTTTCTTT. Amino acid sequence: CSVCQALNTEAFF.